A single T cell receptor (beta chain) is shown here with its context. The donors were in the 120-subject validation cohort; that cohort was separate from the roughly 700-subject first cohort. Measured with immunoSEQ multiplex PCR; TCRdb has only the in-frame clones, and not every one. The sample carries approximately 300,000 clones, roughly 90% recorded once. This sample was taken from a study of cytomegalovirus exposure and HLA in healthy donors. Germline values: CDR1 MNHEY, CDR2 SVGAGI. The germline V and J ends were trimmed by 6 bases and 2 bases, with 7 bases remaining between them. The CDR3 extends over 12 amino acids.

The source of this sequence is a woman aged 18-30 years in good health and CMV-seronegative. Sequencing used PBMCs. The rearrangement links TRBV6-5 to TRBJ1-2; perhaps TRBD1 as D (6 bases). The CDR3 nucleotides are TGTGCCAGCAGCCAGGGGAACTATGGCTACACCTTC. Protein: CASSQGNYGYTF.